This TCR beta chain is from a study of shared T cell receptors in the human thymus. Germline V gene lookup returns CDR1 MDHEN and CDR2 SYDVKM. V was clipped by 1 base and J by 7 bases; unmatched bases: 9. This CDR3 contains 16 residues. Measured with immunoSEQ multiplex PCR; TCRdb has only the in-frame clones, and not every one. The sample includes over 450,000 clones, 75% to 85% of them seen just once. The same data also went into a second study, on human thymus T cells. This second study says: Thymic tissue was derived from resections collected during corrective heart surgery.

V usage is TRBV28 and J usage is TRBJ2-2, with 7 bases that match TRBD1. Sequenced material: thymocytes. This sequence originates from a boy younger than two with a congenital heart defect. The CDR3 sequence: CASSLSQIRGSGELFF. The CDR3 nucleotides read TGTGCCAGCAGTTTATCCCAGATCAGGGGGAGCGGGGAGCTGTTTTTT.